A single sample gave rise to the 27 T cell receptor beta chains below, sequenced in a study of shared clonotypes between healthy human individuals. Data came from immunoSEQ multiplex PCR; TCRdb stores just in-frame clones and leaves some out. Of 2,500,000 or so clones in the sample, 93% are singletons; the top ten hold 0.36%. Sample: naive CD4+ T cells from PBMCs. Subset reported: CD45RA+ positively selected. Source of these receptors: a young man in good health. Some clones in this sample may be carry-over from other donors' samples.

This clone has just one count. The chain joins TRBV28 to TRBJ2-5, with TRBD2 matching 7 bases. Germline CDR1 is MDHEN and CDR2 is SYDVKM. There are 12 residues in the CDR3. Trimming removed 4 bases from V and 11 bases from J; junction bases left unmatched: 7. The CDR3 loop is CASSSWTREQYF. Here the CDR3 DNA reads TGTGCCAGCAGTTCCTGGACTAGGGAGCAGTACTTC. Filled out from reference TRBV28 and TRBJ2-5, the complete variable domain reads DVKVTQSSRYLVKRTGEKVFLECVQDMDHENMFWYRQDPGLGLRLIYFSYDVKMKEKGDIPEGYSVSREKKERFSLILESASTNQTSMYLCASSSWTREQYFGPGTRLLVL.

V usage is TRBV6-5 and J usage is TRBJ2-3; no clear D gene. The V gene lost 10 bases and the J gene lost 0 bases, with 17 bases spanning the gap. CDR3 length: 15 amino acids. Germline V lookup: CDR1 MNHEY, CDR2 SVGAGI. CDR3 nucleotide sequence: TGTGCCACAATTCGGCGGCCCCATAGCACAGATACGCAGTATTTT. Its translation is CATIRRPHSTDTQYF.

This chain uses TRBV19 with TRBJ2-3; D uncertain. CDR3 length: 17 residues. The V and J ends lost 5 bases and 1 base respectively, with 19 bases between them. Germline CDR1 LNHDA, CDR2 SQIVND (reference sequence). The CDR3 region is CASSAHPAEPGTDTQYF. The CDR3, as DNA: TGTGCCAGTAGTGCCCACCCCGCGGAGCCCGGCACAGATACGCAGTATTTT. Variable domain in full (rest from reference TRBV19 and TRBJ2-3): DGGITQSPKYLFRKEGQNVTLSCEQNLNHDAMYWYRQDPGQGLRLIYYSQIVNDFQKGDIAEGYSVSREKKESFPLTVTSAQKNPTAFYLCASSAHPAEPGTDTQYFGPGTRLTVL.

The rearrangement joins TRBV9 to TRBJ2-2, with D uncertain. V gave up 0 bases and J gave up 0 bases, with 6 bases separating them. The CDR3 has 15 amino acids. Germline V gene sequence: CDR1 SGDLS, CDR2 YYNGEE. As DNA, the CDR3 is TGTGCCAGCAGCGTAGGGCTAACGAACACCGGGGAGCTGTTTTTT. This sequence encodes CASSVGLTNTGELFF.

About this clone: Additional DNA sequences in this sample encode the identical CDR3. This rearrangement joins TRBV28 to TRBJ2-5; TRBD1 might be the D (6 bases). This CDR3 has 14 residues. Germline V gene data show CDR1 as MDHEN and CDR2 as SYDVKM. V lost 2 bases and J 5 bases, leaving 12 bases between the germline ends. The CDR3 nucleotides are TGTGCCAGCAGTTTAACAGGGTCTCAGGAGACCCAGTACTTC. It translates to CASSLTGSQETQYF.

The genes are TRBV18 and TRBJ1-1; D unresolved. Looked up from germline, CDR1 is KGHSH and CDR2 is LQKENI. CDR3 size: 16 residues. Trimming cost V 2 bases and J 1 base, with 14 bases left between them. This CDR3 reads CASSPRLVSGNTEAFF. The CDR3 bases are TGTGCCAGCTCACCAAGGCTTGTTTCGGGGAACACTGAAGCTTTCTTT.

Turning to this clone: Other DNA sequences within the sample encode an identical CDR3. CDR3 protein: CASSRSYEQYF. The CDR3 coding sequence is TGTGCCAGCAGCCGCTCCTACGAGCAGTACTTC. The chain uses TRBV5-5 and TRBJ2-7; no definite D call. The V end was cut by 4 bases, the J end by 0 bases, with 2 bases between. From germline, CDR1 is SGHKS and CDR2 YYEKEE (reference sequence). This CDR3 has 11 amino acids.

This chain links TRBV11-3 with TRBJ2-7, with TRBD2 as a possible D gene (6 bases). The ends were cut back, 8 bases at V and 5 bases at J, with 13 bases in the middle. The CDR3 runs to 12 residues. Germline assignment: CDR1 SGHNT and CDR2 YENEEA. CDR3 residues: CASSRGSHEQYF. CDR3 sequence (DNA): TGTGCCAGCTCCCGGGGGTCCCACGAGCAGTACTTC. Full variable domain (remainder filled in from reference TRBV11-3 and TRBJ2-7): EAGVVQSPRYKIIEKKQPVAFWCNPISGHNTLYWYLQNLGQGPELLIRYENEEAVDDSQLPKDRFSAERLKGVDSTLKIQPAELGDSAVYLCASSRGSHEQYFGPGTRLTVT.

This CDR3 is CASSLVLGQGGETQYF. CDR3 in DNA: TGTGCCAGCAGCTTAGTTCTAGGACAGGGAGGAGAGACCCAGTACTTC. This rearrangement joins TRBV7-2 to TRBJ2-5; 8 positions match TRBD1. The CDR3 runs to 16 residues. With V trimmed by 1 base and J by 4 bases, 8 bases remained unmatched. Germline lookup yields CDR1 SGHTA and CDR2 FQGNSA.

The chain couples TRBV6-1 to TRBJ2-1, with 10 bases identical to TRBD2. After removal of 5 bases from V and 9 bases from J, the junction contained 10 bases not matched to a gene. The CDR3 is made up of 15 amino acids. CDR1 is MNHNS, CDR2 SASEGT, per germline. CDR3 region: CASSRSGRAPGEQFF. DNA for the CDR3: TGTGCCAGCAGTAGAAGCGGGAGGGCCCCCGGTGAGCAGTTCTTC.

The rearrangement joins TRBV5-1 to TRBJ1-3; no clear D gene. This CDR3 is 15 amino acids long. V shed 0 bases and J shed 0 bases, with 7 bases lying between them. Germline V gene sequence: CDR1 SGHRS, CDR2 YFSETQ. The CDR3 loop is CASSLVQASGNTIYF. The CDR3 DNA reads as TGCGCCAGCAGCTTGGTCCAGGCCTCTGGAAACACCATATATTTT.

The gene calls are TRBV5-1 and TRBJ1-1; maybe TRBD1 (5 bases). This CDR3 region has 12 residues. Germline assignment: CDR1 SGHRS and CDR2 YFSETQ. V lost 4 bases to trimming and J lost 6 bases, with 10 bases between them. The CDR3 is CASSEQGAEAFF. The CDR3 DNA is TGCGCCAGCAGCGAGCAGGGAGCTGAAGCTTTCTTT. Combining the CDR3 with reference TRBV5-1 and TRBJ1-1 gives the whole variable domain KAGVTQTPRYLIKTRGQQVTLSCSPISGHRSVSWYQQTPGQGLQFLFEYFSETQRNKGNFPGRFSGRQFSNSRSEMNVSTLELGDSALYLCASSEQGAEAFFGQGTRLTVV.

The CDR3 DNA is TGTGCCAGCTGGGGCAGTTTTTGGGGCACCTACGAGCAGTACTTC. Its translation is CASWGSFWGTYEQYF. The rearrangement links TRBV6-1 to TRBJ2-7; the D gene is possibly TRBD1 (5 bases). Germline V gene lookup returns CDR1 MNHNS and CDR2 SASEGT. CDR3 length: 15 amino acids. The V and J ends lost 8 bases and 2 bases respectively, with 19 bases between them.

This chain connects TRBV6-5 to TRBJ2-7; D possibly corresponds to TRBD2 (6 bases). This CDR3 is 14 amino acids long. Per germline, CDR1 MNHEY and CDR2 SVGAGI. V lost 6 bases, J lost 4 bases, and 16 bases lay in between. CDR3 loop: CASSSGAGPYEQYF. The CDR3 DNA sequence: TGTGCCAGCAGCTCTGGGGCGGGACCGTACGAGCAGTACTTC.

This chain links TRBV7-3 with TRBJ2-1; 10 bases map to TRBD2. The CDR3 sequence is 15 residues long. V shed 0 bases, J shed 10 bases, and the junction held 6 bases outside the gene matches. Germline loops: CDR1 SGHTA, CDR2 FQGTGA. CDR3 region: CASSLTPLAGDEQFF. CDR3 DNA sequence: TGTGCCAGCAGCTTAACTCCGCTAGCGGGAGACGAGCAGTTCTTC.

The chain is built from TRBV5-1 and TRBJ1-1; tentative D call: TRBD1 (5 bases). This CDR3 has 15 residues. V dropped 4 bases and J dropped 1 base, with 14 bases sitting between them. Germline assignment: CDR1 SGHRS and CDR2 YFSETQ. The CDR3 sequence is CASSLFTGGNTEAFF. The CDR3 DNA reads as TGCGCCAGCAGCCTTTTTACCGGGGGGAACACTGAAGCTTTCTTT.

This chain links TRBV6-1 with TRBJ1-4, with 7 bases identical to TRBD1. Germline-derived CDR1 and CDR2 are MNHNS and SASEGT. The J segment lost 11 bases and the V segment lost 2 bases, leaving 8 bases of the junction unmatched. The CDR3 totals 14 residues. CDR3 DNA: TGTGCCAGCAGTGAAATAGGGGACAGAGGGAAACTGTTTTTT. As protein: CASSEIGDRGKLFF.

The chain carries TRBV10-3 and TRBJ2-1; 10 bases line up with TRBD1. Trimming at V came to 6 bases and at J to 2 bases, leaving 4 bases not matched to a gene. Germline CDR1 and CDR2: ENHRY and SYGVKD. This CDR3 contains 15 residues. The CDR3 loop reads CAIRGQGGTYNEQFF. CDR3 coding DNA: TGTGCCATCAGAGGACAGGGGGGGACCTACAATGAGCAGTTCTTC.

The rearrangement uses TRBV5-1 and TRBJ2-1; 10 bases are a match to TRBD1. CDR3 length: 16 amino acids. J lost 7 bases, V lost 4 bases, and 11 bases had no gene match. Germline-derived CDR1 and CDR2 are SGHRS and YFSETQ. Written as DNA, the CDR3 is TGCGCCAGCAGCCACCCCTCTGGGACAGGGGTGAATGAGCAGTTCTTC. Translated: CASSHPSGTGVNEQFF. Drawing the rest from reference TRBV5-1 and TRBJ2-1, the complete variable domain is KAGVTQTPRYLIKTRGQQVTLSCSPISGHRSVSWYQQTPGQGLQFLFEYFSETQRNKGNFPGRFSGRQFSNSRSEMNVSTLELGDSALYLCASSHPSGTGVNEQFFGPGTRLTVL.

This chain's CDR3 is CASDRGGPQHF. CDR3 sequence (DNA): TGTGCCAGCGATAGGGGAGGACCCCAGCATTTT. This chain joins TRBV2 and TRBJ1-5, with a tentative D call TRBD1 (5 bases). V was pared by 8 bases and J by 10 bases, with 12 bases between. Germline V gene sequence: CDR1 SNHLY, CDR2 FYNNEI. The CDR3 has 11 residues.

J is TRBJ2-3 and V is TRBV5-1; TRBD2 agrees at 7 bases. V shed 4 bases and J 6 bases; nucleotides not matched to a gene: 8. This CDR3 comprises 14 residues. From germline, CDR1 is SGHRS and CDR2 YFSETQ. This chain's CDR3 is CASSQRLAWDTQYF. CDR3 nucleotides: TGCGCCAGCAGCCAACGACTAGCTTGGGATACGCAGTATTTT.

This sequence joins TRBV25-1 and TRBJ2-3; unclear D gene. With 11 bases removed from V and 2 bases from J, the gap between germline ends came to 11 bases. Germline values: CDR1 MGHDK, CDR2 SYGVNS. The length of the CDR3 is 12 residues. The CDR3 sequence is CAGSGNTDTQYF. The CDR3 nucleotides are TGTGCCGGTTCAGGTAACACAGATACGCAGTATTTT. The variable domain in full, completed from reference TRBV25-1 and TRBJ2-3, reads EADIYQTPRYLVIGTGKKITLECSQTMGHDKMYWYQQDPGMELHLIHYSYGVNSTEKGDLSSESTVSRIRTEHFPLTLESARPSHTSQYLCAGSGNTDTQYFGPGTRLTVL.

The chain has TRBV5-8 and TRBJ1-5, with TRBD1 matching over 9 bases. The length of the CDR3 is 17 residues. The germline gives CDR1 SGHTS, CDR2 YDEGEE. V lost 4 bases and J lost 2; bases outside the gene matches: 10. CDR3 nucleotides: TGTGCCAGCAGCACTGCGGGGACAGGGTACGGCAATCAGCCCCAGCATTTT. Translating it yields CASSTAGTGYGNQPQHF.

V usage is TRBV6-5 and J usage is TRBJ2-5, with 8 bases lining up with TRBD1. The tail of the sequence fits TRBJ2-7 better, so the J call may be wrong. This CDR3 has 15 residues. The germline V gene has CDR1 MNHEY and CDR2 SVGAGI. CDR3 bases: TGTGCCAGCAGTCGCTCGGGACAGGCCTCCTACGAGCAGTACTTC. Residues: CASSRSGQASYEQYF.

This clone came up once. Other DNA sequences of this sample code for an identical CDR3. The chain combines TRBV27 with TRBJ2-4, with TRBD2 as a possible D gene (5 bases). Trimming removed 3 bases from V and 0 bases from J, with 9 bases in between. CDR1 is MNHEY and CDR2 is SMNVEV in the germline V gene (reference sequence). This CDR3 has 15 residues. CDR3 nucleotide sequence: TGTGCCAGCAGTTTTCTTGCGGGAGCCAAAAACATTCAGTACTTC. Protein sequence: CASSFLAGAKNIQYF.

This clone is a singleton in its sample. The genes are TRBV4-2 and TRBJ2-5; TRBD1 agrees at 7 bases. The J segment lost 1 base and the V segment lost 2 bases, leaving 4 bases of the junction unmatched. There are 15 residues in the CDR3. From germline, CDR1 is LGHNA and CDR2 YNFKEQ. CDR3 loop: CASSQQTGVQETQYF. CDR3 bases: TGTGCCAGCAGCCAACAAACAGGGGTCCAAGAGACCCAGTACTTC.

CDR3 sequence (DNA): TGTGCCAGCAGTGATTCGGGGTCGATCTCCTACAATGAGCAGTTCTTC. Translation gives CASSDSGSISYNEQFF. The V and J genes are TRBV2 and TRBJ2-1; the D gene is possibly TRBD2 (5 bases). Per germline, CDR1 SNHLY and CDR2 FYNNEI. Trimming cost V 3 bases and J 0 bases, with 12 bases left between them. There are 16 residues in the CDR3. The whole variable domain, filled in from reference TRBV2 and TRBJ2-1, reads EPEVTQTPSHQVTQMGQEVILRCVPISNHLYFYWYRQILGQKVEFLVSFYNNEISEKSEIFDDQFSVERPDGSNFTLKIRSTKLEDSAMYFCASSDSGSISYNEQFFGPGTRLTVL.